This T cell receptor (beta chain) was profiled in a study of shared clonotypes between healthy human individuals. Across the whole study: The study used three CD4 naive, three CD4 memory, two CD8 naive and one CD8 memory plate per donor.

The study, taken as a whole, reports: Among non-shared clonotypes, generation probabilities were lower than among those shared by all four donors. Among donors, clonotype sharing was expected to be affected by sequencing depth.

Deep was the level at which the assay was run. The repertoire was sequenced with immunoSEQ multiplex PCR; TCRdb's copy has only in-frame clones and lacks some. This table holds some 2,000,000 clones, 85% to 95% found once. Turning to this clone: Its antigen remains unknown.

The CDR3 consists of 13 residues. V lost 8 bases, J lost 1 base, and 14 bases lay in between. CDR1 GTSNPN and CDR2 SVGIG come from the germline V gene (reference sequence). The gene calls are TRBV30 and TRBJ1-2; D may be TRBD1 (6 bases). Source material: naive CD4+ T cells sorted from blood. As for subset: CD45RA+ positively selected. This TCR derives from a man younger than 35 in good health. The CDR3 nucleotides read TGTGCCACGTCAGGGGCCAGTAACTATGGCTACACCTTC. Translating gives CATSGASNYGYTF.